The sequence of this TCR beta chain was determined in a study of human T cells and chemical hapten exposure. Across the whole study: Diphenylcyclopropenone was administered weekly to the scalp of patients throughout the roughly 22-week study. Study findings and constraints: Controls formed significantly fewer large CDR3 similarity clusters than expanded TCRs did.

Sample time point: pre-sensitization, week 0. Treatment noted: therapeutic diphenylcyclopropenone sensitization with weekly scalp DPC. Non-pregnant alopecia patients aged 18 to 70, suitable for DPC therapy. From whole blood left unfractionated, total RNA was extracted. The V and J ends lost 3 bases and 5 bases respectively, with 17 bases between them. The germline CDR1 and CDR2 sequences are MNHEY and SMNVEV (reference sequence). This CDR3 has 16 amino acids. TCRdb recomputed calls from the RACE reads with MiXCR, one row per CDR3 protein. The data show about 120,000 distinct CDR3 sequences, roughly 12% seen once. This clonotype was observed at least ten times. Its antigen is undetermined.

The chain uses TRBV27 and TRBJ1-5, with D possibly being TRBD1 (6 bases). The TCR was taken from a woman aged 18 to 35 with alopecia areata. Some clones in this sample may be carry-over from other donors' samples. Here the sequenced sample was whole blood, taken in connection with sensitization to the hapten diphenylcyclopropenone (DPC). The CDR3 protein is CASSFVRTVWDQPQHF. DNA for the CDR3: TGTGCCAGCAGTTTCGTTAGGACAGTGTGGGATCAGCCCCAGCATTTT.